The 17 T cell receptor beta chains below all came from one sample that was sequenced in a study of Ad26.COV2.S vaccination and SARS-CoV-2 variants. The repertoire was sequenced with immunoSEQ multiplex PCR; TCRdb's copy has only in-frame clones and lacks some. The repertoire holds over 450,000 clones, with 89% as singletons. The treatment: over 15 received Ad26.COV2.S at low or high dose, single or two shots; about 5 received placebo; per-sample allocation not given. Samples came from day 63 after the first vaccine or placebo injection. The sample was peripheral blood, taken in a trial of Ad26.COV2.S vaccine versus placebo. The receptors originated from a person aged 18 to 59 who received the Ad26.COV2.S COVID-19 vaccine or a placebo.

For the CDR3, the DNA is TGTGCCAGCAGTTTATCGGACTCAGAAGCCTACGAGCAGTACTTC. It translates to CASSLSDSEAYEQYF. This chain links TRBV27 with TRBJ2-7; the D gene is possibly TRBD2 (5 bases). V was shortened by 0 bases and J by 2 bases, with 11 bases between the two germline ends. This CDR3 comprises 15 residues. Germline CDR1 is MNHEY and CDR2 is SMNVEV (reference sequence).

This clone was seen a single time. The chain couples TRBV19 to TRBJ1-1; D ambiguous. With 8 bases removed from V and 6 bases from J, the gap between germline ends came to 19 bases. This CDR3 spans 14 amino acids. Germline CDR1 is LNHDA and CDR2 is SQIVND (reference sequence). Here the CDR3 DNA reads TGTGCCAGTGGTCAACAGATGGGCTCCGCTGAAGCTTTCTTT. It specifies CASGQQMGSAEAFF. The whole variable domain, remainder taken from reference TRBV19 and TRBJ1-1, is DGGITQSPKYLFRKEGQNVTLSCEQNLNHDAMYWYRQDPGQGLRLIYYSQIVNDFQKGDIAEGYSVSREKKESFPLTVTSAQKNPTAFYLCASGQQMGSAEAFFGQGTRLTVV.

The V gene is TRBV18, the J gene TRBJ2-7, with TRBD1 as a possible D gene (6 bases). Trimming stripped 3 bases from V and 2 bases from J, with 17 bases between. CDR3 length: 16 amino acids. From germline, CDR1 is KGHSH and CDR2 LQKENI. The CDR3 coding sequence is TGTGCCAGCTCACCTAATAACAGGGCTGGGCCCTACGAGCAGTACTTC. As protein: CASSPNNRAGPYEQYF. The full variable domain, in which reference TRBV18 and TRBJ2-7 provide the parts outside the CDR3, is NAGVMQNPRHLVRRRGQEARLRCSPMKGHSHVYWYRQLPEEGLKFMVYLQKENIIDESGMPKERFSAEFPKEGPSILRIQQVVRGDSAAYFCASSPNNRAGPYEQYFGPGTRLTVT.

The gene calls are TRBV7-3 and TRBJ2-1; 11 positions agree with TRBD2. The germline CDR1 and CDR2 sequences are SGHTA and FQGTGA. The CDR3 length is 16 residues. The J segment lost 7 bases and the V segment lost 0 bases, leaving 5 bases of the junction unmatched. This CDR3 reads CASSLTGTSGLNEQFF. Written as DNA, the CDR3 is TGTGCCAGCAGCTTAACCGGGACTAGCGGACTAAATGAGCAGTTCTTC.

The chain joins TRBV6-2 or TRBV6-3 to TRBJ1-4, with D possibly matching TRBD1 (6 bases). The V end lost 2 bases, the J end lost 7 bases, and 20 bases lay between the germline ends. From germline, CDR1 is MNHEY and CDR2 SVGEGT. The CDR3 spans 17 residues. CDR3 region: CASSYPTAQGWTEKLFF. CDR3 DNA sequence: TGTGCCAGCAGTTACCCAACCGCACAGGGATGGACTGAAAAACTGTTTTTT.

This rearrangement joins TRBV28 to TRBJ1-1; weak D call: TRBD1 (6 bases). The CDR3 has 15 amino acids. Germline V CDR1 and CDR2: MDHEN, SYDVKM. V gave up 6 bases and J gave up 2 bases, with 16 bases separating them. The CDR3 DNA follows: TGTGCCAGCAGGGGGGGGCTGATAAGTAACACTGAAGCTTTCTTT. As protein: CASRGGLISNTEAFF.

This chain connects TRBV27 to TRBJ1-3; D gene ambiguous. V lost 6 bases and J 4 bases, leaving 7 bases between the germline ends. Germline V CDR1 and CDR2: MNHEY, SMNVEV (reference sequence). The CDR3 totals 12 residues. CDR3 protein: CASSPDGNTIYF. The CDR3 DNA is TGTGCCAGCAGCCCGGACGGAAACACCATATATTTT.

The chain uses TRBV11-2 and TRBJ1-1; D gene uncertain. V lost 1 base, J lost 6 bases, and 12 bases lay in between. The CDR3 covers 14 residues. From germline, CDR1 is SGHAT and CDR2 FQNNGV. The CDR3 DNA reads TGTGCCAGCAGCTTAGCACCTTTTGTCTCTGAAGCTTTCTTT. This codes for CASSLAPFVSEAFF.

The chain couples TRBV5-4 to TRBJ1-1; D is uncertain. The V gene lost 4 bases and the J gene lost 4 bases, with 11 bases spanning the gap. The CDR3 extends over 13 amino acids. CDR1 and CDR2 from the germline V gene are SGHNT and YYREEE (reference sequence). For the CDR3, the DNA is TGTGCCAGCAGCCCGGGGAACCCCACTGAAGCTTTCTTT. Translating it yields CASSPGNPTEAFF.

The chain carries TRBV27 and TRBJ2-1, with 7 bases that match TRBD1. Trimming removed 5 bases from V and 12 bases from J; junction bases left unmatched: 7. Germline CDR1 MNHEY, CDR2 SMNVEV (reference sequence). The CDR3 has 12 residues. CDR3 sequence: CASSEHRDRQFF. The CDR3 bases are TGTGCCAGCAGTGAGCACCGGGACAGGCAGTTCTTC.

V and J are TRBV18 and TRBJ2-7, with D unclear. Per germline, CDR1 KGHSH and CDR2 LQKENI. Trimming removed 3 bases at V and 1 base at J, with 10 bases between. The CDR3 consists of 14 residues. DNA for the CDR3: TGTGCCAGCTCACCGAGAGACCGTTCCTACGAGCAGTACTTC. It codes for CASSPRDRSYEQYF.

The V and J genes are TRBV18 and TRBJ2-3; TRBD2 matches 9 bases. V shed 5 bases, J shed 3 bases, and the junction held 6 bases outside the gene matches. The V gene's germline CDR1 is KGHSH and CDR2 LQKENI. The CDR3 loop spans 15 amino acids. The CDR3 reads CASSRDSGRTDTQYF. CDR3 coding DNA: TGTGCCAGCTCAAGGGACAGCGGGAGGACAGATACGCAGTATTTT.

This chain links TRBV7-3 with TRBJ1-1; a possible D gene is TRBD1 (6 bases). CDR1 and CDR2 (germline): SGHTA, FQGTGA. Trimming left V 4 bases short and J 3 bases short, with 18 bases between. The CDR3 is made up of 16 amino acids. The CDR3 protein is CASSSASTGPYTEAFF. In DNA form, the CDR3 reads TGTGCCAGCAGCTCGGCATCTACAGGGCCTTACACTGAAGCTTTCTTT.

This clone was seen once. The chain joins TRBV15 to TRBJ2-7, with 7 positions matching TRBD1. The CDR3 sequence is 13 residues long. The germline gives CDR1 LNHNV, CDR2 YYDKDF (reference sequence). V dropped 6 bases and J dropped 1; count of bases not matched to a gene: 3. Written as DNA, the CDR3 is TGTGCCACCAGGGAGACAGGGTCCTACGAGCAGTACTTC. Protein product: CATRETGSYEQYF.

The rearrangement links TRBV24-1 to TRBJ2-1; no clear D. There are 13 residues in the CDR3. Germline CDR1 and CDR2: KGHDR and SFDVKD. Trimming took off 0 bases at V and 7 bases at J, with 6 bases between the two ends. The CDR3 bases are TGTGCCACCAGTGATTTGAGAATGAATGAGCAGTTCTTC. It specifies CATSDLRMNEQFF.

V and J are TRBV5-1 and TRBJ1-1; 8 positions agree with TRBD1. The CDR3 runs 12 residues. The V gene end was trimmed by 0 bases and the J gene end by 9 bases; junction bases not matched to a gene: 1. Germline loops: CDR1 SGHRS, CDR2 YFSETQ. This chain's CDR3 is CASSLGTGKAFF. CDR3 bases: TGCGCCAGCAGCTTGGGGACAGGGAAAGCTTTCTTT.

This clone was detected only a few times. This chain links TRBV13 with TRBJ2-7; D gene ambiguous. V lost 1 base and J 2 bases, leaving 9 bases between the germline ends. This CDR3 has 14 residues. The germline CDR1 and CDR2 sequences are PRHDT and FYEKMQ (reference sequence). CDR3 protein: CASSLALDTYEQYF. In nucleotides, the CDR3 is TGTGCCAGCAGCTTAGCACTGGATACCTACGAGCAGTACTTC.